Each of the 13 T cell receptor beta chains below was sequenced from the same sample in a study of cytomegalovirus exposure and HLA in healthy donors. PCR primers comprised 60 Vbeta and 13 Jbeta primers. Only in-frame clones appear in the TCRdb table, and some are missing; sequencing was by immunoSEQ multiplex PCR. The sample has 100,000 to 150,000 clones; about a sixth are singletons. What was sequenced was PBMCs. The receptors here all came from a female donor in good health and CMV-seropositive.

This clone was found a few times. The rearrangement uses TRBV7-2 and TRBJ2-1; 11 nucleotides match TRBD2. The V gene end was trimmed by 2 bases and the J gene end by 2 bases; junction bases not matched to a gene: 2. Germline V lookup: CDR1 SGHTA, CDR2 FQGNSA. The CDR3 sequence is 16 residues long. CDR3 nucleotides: TGTGCCAGCAGCTTACAACTAGCGGGAGCCTACAATGAGCAGTTCTTC. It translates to CASSLQLAGAYNEQFF.

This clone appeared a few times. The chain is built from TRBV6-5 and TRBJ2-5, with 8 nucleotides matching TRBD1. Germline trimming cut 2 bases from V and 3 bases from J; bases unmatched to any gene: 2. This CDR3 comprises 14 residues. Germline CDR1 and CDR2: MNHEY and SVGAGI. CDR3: CASSYQTGEETQYF. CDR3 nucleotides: TGTGCCAGCAGTTACCAGACAGGGGAAGAGACCCAGTACTTC.

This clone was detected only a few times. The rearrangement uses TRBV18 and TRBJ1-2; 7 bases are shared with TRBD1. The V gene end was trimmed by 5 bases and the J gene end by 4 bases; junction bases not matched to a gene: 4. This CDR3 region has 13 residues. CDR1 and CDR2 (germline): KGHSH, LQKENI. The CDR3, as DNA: TGTGCCAGCTCAGAGGGGGCAATCTATGGCTACACCTTC. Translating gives CASSEGAIYGYTF. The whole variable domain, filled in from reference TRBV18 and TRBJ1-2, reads NAGVMQNPRHLVRRRGQEARLRCSPMKGHSHVYWYRQLPEEGLKFMVYLQKENIIDESGMPKERFSAEFPKEGPSILRIQQVVRGDSAAYFCASSEGAIYGYTFGSGTRLTVV.

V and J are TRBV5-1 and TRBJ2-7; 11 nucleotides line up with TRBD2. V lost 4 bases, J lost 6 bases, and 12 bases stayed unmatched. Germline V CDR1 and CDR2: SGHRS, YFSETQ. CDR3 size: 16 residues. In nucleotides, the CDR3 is TGCGCCAGCAGCCTCCCCTTAGCGGGGGGGGTTTCCGAGCAGTACTTC. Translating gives CASSLPLAGGVSEQYF.

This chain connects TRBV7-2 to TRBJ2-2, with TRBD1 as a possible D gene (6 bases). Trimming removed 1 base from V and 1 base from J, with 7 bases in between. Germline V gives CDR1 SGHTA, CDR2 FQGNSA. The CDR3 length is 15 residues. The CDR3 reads CASSLVGGNTGELFF. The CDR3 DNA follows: TGTGCCAGCAGCTTAGTAGGGGGGAACACCGGGGAGCTGTTTTTT.

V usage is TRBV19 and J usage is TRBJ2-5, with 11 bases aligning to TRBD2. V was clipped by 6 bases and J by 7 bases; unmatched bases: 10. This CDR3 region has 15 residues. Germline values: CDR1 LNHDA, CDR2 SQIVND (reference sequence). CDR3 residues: CASRMQGLAGGTQYF. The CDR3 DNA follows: TGTGCCAGTAGGATGCAAGGACTAGCGGGCGGGACCCAGTACTTC.

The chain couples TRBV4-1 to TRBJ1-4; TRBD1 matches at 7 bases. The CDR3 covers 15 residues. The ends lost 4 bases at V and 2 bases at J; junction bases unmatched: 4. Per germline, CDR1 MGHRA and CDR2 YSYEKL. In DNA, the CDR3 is TGCGCCAGCAGCCCGATCAGGGGGACTAATGAAAAACTGTTTTTT. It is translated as CASSPIRGTNEKLFF.

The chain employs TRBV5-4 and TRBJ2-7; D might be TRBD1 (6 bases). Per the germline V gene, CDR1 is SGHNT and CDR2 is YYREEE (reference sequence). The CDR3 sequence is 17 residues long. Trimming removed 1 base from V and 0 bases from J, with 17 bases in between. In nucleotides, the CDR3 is TGTGCCAGCAGCTTGTTACAGGGTCCATCCATCTCCTACGAGCAGTACTTC. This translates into CASSLLQGPSISYEQYF.

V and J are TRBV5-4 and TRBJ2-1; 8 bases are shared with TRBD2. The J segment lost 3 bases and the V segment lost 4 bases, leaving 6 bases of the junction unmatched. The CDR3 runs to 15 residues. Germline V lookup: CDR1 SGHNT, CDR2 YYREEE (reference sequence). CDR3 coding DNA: TGTGCCAGCAGCATGCGGGAGGACGGCTACAATGAGCAGTTCTTC. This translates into CASSMREDGYNEQFF.

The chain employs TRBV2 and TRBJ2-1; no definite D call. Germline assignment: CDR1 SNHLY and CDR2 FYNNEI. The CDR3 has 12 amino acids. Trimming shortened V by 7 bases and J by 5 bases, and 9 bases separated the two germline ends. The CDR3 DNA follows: TGTGCCAGCACCCTAGTAAACAATGAGCAGTTCTTC. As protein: CASTLVNNEQFF.

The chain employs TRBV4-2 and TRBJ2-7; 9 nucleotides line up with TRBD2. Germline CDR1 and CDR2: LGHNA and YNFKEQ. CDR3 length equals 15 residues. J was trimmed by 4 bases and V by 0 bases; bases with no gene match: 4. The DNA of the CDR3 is TGTGCCAGCAGCCAAGATATTAGCGGGGGATACGAGCAGTACTTC. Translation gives CASSQDISGGYEQYF.

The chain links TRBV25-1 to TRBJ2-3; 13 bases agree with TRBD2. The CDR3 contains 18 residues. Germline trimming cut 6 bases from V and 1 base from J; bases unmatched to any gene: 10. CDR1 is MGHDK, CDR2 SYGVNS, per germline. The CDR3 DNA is TGTGCCAGCAGAGTGCTCAGGACTAGCGGGAGAGGCACAGATACGCAGTATTTT. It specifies CASRVLRTSGRGTDTQYF.

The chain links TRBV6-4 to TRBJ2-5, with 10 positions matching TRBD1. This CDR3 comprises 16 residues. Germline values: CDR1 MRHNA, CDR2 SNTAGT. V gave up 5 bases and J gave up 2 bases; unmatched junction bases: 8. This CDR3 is CASSSDPGQGQETQYF. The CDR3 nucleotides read TGTGCCAGCAGTTCTGACCCGGGACAGGGGCAAGAGACCCAGTACTTC.